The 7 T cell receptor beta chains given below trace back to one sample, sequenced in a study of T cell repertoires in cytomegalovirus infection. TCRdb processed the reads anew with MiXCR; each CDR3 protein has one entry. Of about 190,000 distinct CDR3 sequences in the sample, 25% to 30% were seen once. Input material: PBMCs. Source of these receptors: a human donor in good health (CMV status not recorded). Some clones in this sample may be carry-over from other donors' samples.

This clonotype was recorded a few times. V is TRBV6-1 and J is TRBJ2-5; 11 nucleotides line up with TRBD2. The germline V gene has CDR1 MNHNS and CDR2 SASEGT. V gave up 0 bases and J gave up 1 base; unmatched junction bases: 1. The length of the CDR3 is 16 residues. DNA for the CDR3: TGTGCCAGCAGTGAAGCGACTAGCGGGGTCCAAGAGACCCAGTACTTC. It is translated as CASSEATSGVQETQYF.

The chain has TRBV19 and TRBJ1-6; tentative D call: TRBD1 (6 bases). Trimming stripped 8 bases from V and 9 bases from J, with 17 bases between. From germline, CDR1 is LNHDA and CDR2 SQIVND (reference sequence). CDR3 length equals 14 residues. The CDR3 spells CASGPTGSGSPLHF. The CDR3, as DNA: TGTGCCAGTGGACCTACAGGGTCTGGTTCACCCCTCCACTTT.

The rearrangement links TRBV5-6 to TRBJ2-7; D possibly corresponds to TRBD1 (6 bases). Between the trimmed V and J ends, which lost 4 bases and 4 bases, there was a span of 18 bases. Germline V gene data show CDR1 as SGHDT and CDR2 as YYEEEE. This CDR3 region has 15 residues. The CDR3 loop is CASSRRGQLVYEQYF. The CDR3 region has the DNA TGTGCCAGCAGCCGCCGTGGACAGCTTGTTTACGAGCAGTACTTC.

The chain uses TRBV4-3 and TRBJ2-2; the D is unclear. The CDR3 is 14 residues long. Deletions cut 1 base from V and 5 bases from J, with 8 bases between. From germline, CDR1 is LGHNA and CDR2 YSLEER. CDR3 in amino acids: CASSQGPYTGELFF. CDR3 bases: TGCGCCAGCAGCCAAGGGCCCTATACCGGGGAGCTGTTTTTT.

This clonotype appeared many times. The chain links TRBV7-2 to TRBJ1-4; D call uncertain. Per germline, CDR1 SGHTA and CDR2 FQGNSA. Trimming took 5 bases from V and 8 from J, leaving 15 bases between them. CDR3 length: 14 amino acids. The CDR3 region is CASSPESAGEKLFF. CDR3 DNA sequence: TGTGCCAGCAGCCCCGAATCTGCAGGCGAAAAACTGTTTTTT.

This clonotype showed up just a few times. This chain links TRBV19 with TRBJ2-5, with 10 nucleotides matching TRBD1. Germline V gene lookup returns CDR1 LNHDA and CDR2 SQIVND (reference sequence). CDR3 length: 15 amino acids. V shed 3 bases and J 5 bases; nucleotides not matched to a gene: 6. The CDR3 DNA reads TGTGCCAGTAGTATCTCAAGGGACAGGGGCGAGACCCAGTACTTC. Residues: CASSISRDRGETQYF.

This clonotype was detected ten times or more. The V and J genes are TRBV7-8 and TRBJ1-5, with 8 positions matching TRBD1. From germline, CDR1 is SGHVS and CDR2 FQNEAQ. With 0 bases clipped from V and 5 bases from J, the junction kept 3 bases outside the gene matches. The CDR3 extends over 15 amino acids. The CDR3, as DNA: TGTGCCAGCAGCTTAGCCCCAGGGGGCGATCAGCCCCAGCATTTT. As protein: CASSLAPGGDQPQHF.